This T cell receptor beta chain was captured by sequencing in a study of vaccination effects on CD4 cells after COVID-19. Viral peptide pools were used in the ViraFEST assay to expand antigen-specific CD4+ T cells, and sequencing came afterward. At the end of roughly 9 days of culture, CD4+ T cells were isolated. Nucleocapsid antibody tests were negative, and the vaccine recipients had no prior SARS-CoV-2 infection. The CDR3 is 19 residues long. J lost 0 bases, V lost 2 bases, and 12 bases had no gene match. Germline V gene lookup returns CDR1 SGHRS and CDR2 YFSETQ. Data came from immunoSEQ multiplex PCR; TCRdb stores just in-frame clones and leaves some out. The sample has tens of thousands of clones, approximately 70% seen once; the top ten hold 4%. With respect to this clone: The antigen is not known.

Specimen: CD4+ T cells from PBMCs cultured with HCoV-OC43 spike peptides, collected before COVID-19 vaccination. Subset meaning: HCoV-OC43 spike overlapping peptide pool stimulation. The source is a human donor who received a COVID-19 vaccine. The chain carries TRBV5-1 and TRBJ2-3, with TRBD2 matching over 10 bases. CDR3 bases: TGCGCCAGCAGCTTAGTTGGCAGCGGGGGGGCTGCTAGCACAGATACGCAGTATTTT. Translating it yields CASSLVGSGGAASTDTQYF.